The 14 T cell receptor beta chains in this list originate from one sample, sequenced in a study of blood T cell repertoires in COVID-19. TCRdb keeps only in-frame clones here, not all; method: immunoSEQ multiplex PCR. The table includes around 120,000 clones, approximately 87% detected once. The source material was peripheral blood. The receptor set was obtained from a man aged 30 to 39 with acute or convalescent COVID-19.

Regarding this clone: Additional DNA sequences in this sample encode the identical CDR3. The rearrangement uses TRBV12-3 or TRBV12-4 and TRBJ1-1; no clear D. V lost 3 bases and J lost 4, with 3 bases in between. This CDR3 is 11 amino acids long. This CDR3 is CASSLSTEAFF. The CDR3, as DNA: TGTGCCAGCAGTTTGAGCACTGAAGCTTTCTTT.

The chain uses TRBV11-2 and TRBJ1-1; a weak D match, TRBD1 (6 bases). The CDR3 extends over 16 amino acids. Germline V gives CDR1 SGHAT, CDR2 FQNNGV. Trimming left V 2 bases short and J 5 bases short, with 18 bases between. For the CDR3, the DNA is TGTGCCAGCAGCTTAAGGGCACTAAGGGGGAGAACTGAAGCTTTCTTT. Protein product: CASSLRALRGRTEAFF.

The chain is built from TRBV3-1 (or the pseudogene TRBV3-2) and TRBJ2-7; 7 positions match TRBD2. Germline V gives CDR1 LGHDT, CDR2 YNNKEL (reference sequence). The trim removed 0 bases at V and 5 bases at J, leaving 1 base unmatched. This CDR3 region has 13 residues. CDR3 sequence: CASSQDRGDEQYF. The CDR3 region has the DNA TGTGCCAGCAGCCAAGATCGGGGGGACGAGCAGTACTTC.

The chain employs TRBV6-2 or TRBV6-3 and TRBJ1-5; TRBD1 might be the D (5 bases). Deletions cut 6 bases from V and 2 bases from J, with 11 bases between. CDR1 is MNHEY and CDR2 is SVGEGT in the germline V gene. CDR3 length equals 14 residues. The CDR3 region has the DNA TGTGCCAGCAGCTGGGGGGGTCGCAATCAGCCCCAGCATTTT. Translated, it gives CASSWGGRNQPQHF.

This clone was seen a handful of times. The V call is TRBV12-3 or TRBV12-4, the J call TRBJ1-6; the D gene is possibly TRBD1 (6 bases). The CDR3 runs to 13 residues. With 7 bases removed from V and 6 bases from J, the gap between germline ends came to 10 bases. In nucleotides, the CDR3 is TGTGCCAGCATGAGGGGGGGTAATTCACCCCTCCACTTT. It is translated as CASMRGGNSPLHF.

J is TRBJ1-1 and V is TRBV24-1; TRBD1 is a possible D gene (5 bases). V lost 0 bases, J lost 9 bases, and 7 bases lay in between. CDR1 and CDR2 (germline): KGHDR, SFDVKD. This CDR3 contains 12 residues. CDR3: CATSDLAGQAFF. As DNA, the CDR3 is TGTGCCACCAGTGATTTGGCGGGACAAGCTTTCTTT.

The rearrangement links TRBV10-3 to TRBJ1-2; weak D call: TRBD1 (5 bases). V lost 3 bases to trimming and J lost 0 bases, with 17 bases between them. Germline V gene sequence: CDR1 ENHRY, CDR2 SYGVKD. The CDR3 loop spans 17 amino acids. The CDR3, as DNA: TGTGCCATCAGTGATCGAGTCAGGGCCTCAACTAACTATGGCTACACCTTC. This gives the protein CAISDRVRASTNYGYTF.

This clone was seen more than once but under ten times. The rearrangement links TRBV7-9 to TRBJ1-1; maybe TRBD1 (6 bases). V lost 7 bases, J lost 7 bases, and 16 bases lay in between. This CDR3 has 13 amino acids. CDR1 is SEHNR, CDR2 FQNEAQ, per germline (reference sequence). The CDR3 reads CASTLGGPGEAFF. For the CDR3, the DNA is TGTGCCAGCACCCTGGGGGGGCCAGGTGAAGCTTTCTTT.

This clone was counted only a few times. J is TRBJ2-3 and V is TRBV12-5; TRBD2 agrees at 12 bases. This CDR3 is 22 amino acids long. V gave up 0 bases and J gave up 8 bases; unmatched junction bases: 24. CDR1 and CDR2 from the germline V gene are LGHNT and FRNRAP. The CDR3 nucleotides are TGTGCTAGTGGTTTGGTACCTCTGTCAGGACTAGCGGGAACCCGTTTTTCCGGTACGCAGTATTTT. Translation gives CASGLVPLSGLAGTRFSGTQYF. The complete variable domain, with remaining parts taken from reference TRBV12-5 and TRBJ2-3, reads DARVTQTPRHKVTEMGQEVTMRCQPILGHNTVFWYRQTMMQGLELLAYFRNRAPLDDSGMPKDRFSAEMPDATLATLKIQPSEPRDSAVYFCASGLVPLSGLAGTRFSGTQYFGPGTRLTVL.

This clone has more than one count but fewer than ten. The chain carries TRBV4-3 and TRBJ2-7, with 12 positions matching TRBD2. The CDR3 loop spans 18 amino acids. Germline loops: CDR1 LGHNA, CDR2 YSLEER. The V gene end was trimmed by 0 bases and the J gene end by 3 bases; junction bases not matched to a gene: 9. The CDR3 DNA sequence: TGCGCCAGCAGCCAAGATATCGGACTAGCGGGGACCTACTACGAGCAGTACTTC. Protein sequence: CASSQDIGLAGTYYEQYF.

V gene TRBV3-1 (or the pseudogene TRBV3-2) combines with J gene TRBJ2-2; 8 bases fit TRBD2. The CDR3 length is 17 residues. Per the germline V gene, CDR1 is LGHDT and CDR2 is YNNKEL (reference sequence). The ends lost 3 bases at V and 4 bases at J; junction bases unmatched: 10. The CDR3 nucleotides read TGTGCCAGCAGCCATAGACGGGAGGGCTGGAGCACCGGGGAGCTGTTTTTT. It is translated as CASSHRREGWSTGELFF.

This chain connects TRBV24-1 to TRBJ2-3; 7 positions match TRBD1. Germline V gives CDR1 KGHDR, CDR2 SFDVKD. The trim removed 4 bases at V and 4 bases at J, leaving 13 bases unmatched. The CDR3 is 17 amino acids. In nucleotides, the CDR3 is TGTGCCACCAGTGACCGAGAAGGGACAGCCAACGCAGATACGCAGTATTTT. It translates to CATSDREGTANADTQYF.

Comment on this clone: Just one base apart from a much larger clone, this may be a read error. J is TRBJ2-7 and V is TRBV4-1; TRBD2 matches at 12 bases. The CDR3 covers 15 residues. Germline loops: CDR1 MGHRA, CDR2 YSYEKL. Unmatched junction bases numbered 1, after V lost 1 base and J lost 3 bases. The CDR3 coding sequence is TGCGCCAGCAGCCAAGGACTAGCGGGAGTCTACGAGCAGTACGTC. Translating it yields CASSQGLAGVYEQYV.

The V and J genes are TRBV30 and TRBJ1-5; D perhaps matches TRBD1 (5 bases). The CDR3 has 14 amino acids. Trimming took off 0 bases at V and 7 bases at J, with 13 bases between the two ends. Germline V gene data show CDR1 as GTSNPN and CDR2 as SVGIG (reference sequence). The CDR3 protein is CAWSVRGVWQPQHF. The CDR3 region has the DNA TGTGCCTGGAGTGTACGGGGGGTCTGGCAGCCCCAGCATTTT.